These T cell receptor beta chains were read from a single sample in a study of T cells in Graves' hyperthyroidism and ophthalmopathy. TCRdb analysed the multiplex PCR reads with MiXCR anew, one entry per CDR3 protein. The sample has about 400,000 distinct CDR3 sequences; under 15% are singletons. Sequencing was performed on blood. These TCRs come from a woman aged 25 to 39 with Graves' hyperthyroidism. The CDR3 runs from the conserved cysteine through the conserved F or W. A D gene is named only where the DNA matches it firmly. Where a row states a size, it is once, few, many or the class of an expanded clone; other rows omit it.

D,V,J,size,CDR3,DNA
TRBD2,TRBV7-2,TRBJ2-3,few,CASSLTSGGNTQYF,TGTGCCAGCAGTTTGACTAGCGGGGGGAATACGCAGTATTTT
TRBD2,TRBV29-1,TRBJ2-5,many,CSALAGTETQYF,TGCAGCGCCTTAGCGGGGACGGAGACCCAGTACTTC
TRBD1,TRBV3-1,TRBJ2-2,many,CASSPTGTGGAGELFF,TGTGCCAGCAGCCCCACCGGGACAGGAGGTGCCGGGGAGCTGTTTTTT
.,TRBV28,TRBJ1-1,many,CASSLRLGNTEAFF,TGTGCCAGCAGCCTGCGGCTTGGTAACACTGAAGCTTTCTTT
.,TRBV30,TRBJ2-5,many,CAWSVKGSWQTQYF,TGTGCCTGGAGTGTAAAGGGGTCTTGGCAGACCCAGTACTTC
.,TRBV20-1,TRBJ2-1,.,CSAQDRSSYNEQFF,TGCAGTGCTCAAGACCGAAGCTCCTACAATGAGCAGTTCTTC
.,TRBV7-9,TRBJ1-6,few,CASGTEGNSPLHF,TGTGCCAGCGGCACCGAAGGAAATTCACCCCTCCACTTT
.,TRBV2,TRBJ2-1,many,CASKTGTHSYNEQFF,TGTGCCAGCAAAACCGGGACTCATTCCTACAATGAGCAGTTCTTC
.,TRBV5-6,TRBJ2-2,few,CASSHDVSRAGELFF,TGTGCCAGCAGCCATGATGTATCTAGGGCCGGGGAGCTGTTTTTT
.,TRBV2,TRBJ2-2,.,CASHETGPDTGELFF,TGTGCCAGTCACGAGACTGGACCAGACACCGGGGAGCTGTTTTTT
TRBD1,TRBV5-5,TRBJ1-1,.,CASSEGTGLNTEAFF,TGTGCCAGCAGCGAGGGGACAGGGCTGAACACTGAAGCTTTCTTT
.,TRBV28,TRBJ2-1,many,CASSLTILGQFF,TGTGCCAGCAGTTTAACGATATTGGGCCAGTTCTTC
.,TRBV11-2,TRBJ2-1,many,CASSRSQGNEQFF,TGTGCCAGCAGCCGTTCACAGGGCAATGAGCAGTTCTTC
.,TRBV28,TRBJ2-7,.,CASSLQPGSSYEQYF,TGTGCCAGCAGTTTACAGCCAGGGAGCTCCTACGAGCAGTACTTC
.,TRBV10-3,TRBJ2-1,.,CAISSRDFVSNEQFF,TGTGCCATCAGTAGCAGGGACTTTGTAAGCAATGAGCAGTTCTTC
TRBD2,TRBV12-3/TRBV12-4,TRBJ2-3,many,CASTMTSGRDTQYF,TGTGCCAGCACCATGACTAGCGGGAGAGATACGCAGTATTTT
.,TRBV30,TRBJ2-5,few,CAWSAGFTPQYF,TGTGCCTGGAGTGCGGGATTCACCCCCCAGTACTTC
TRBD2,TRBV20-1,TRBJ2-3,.,CSARGEGTSGGTDTQYF,TGCAGTGCTAGAGGGGAGGGGACTAGCGGGGGCACAGATACGCAGTATTTT
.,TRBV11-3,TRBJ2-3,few,CASSGRVSTDTQYF,TGTGCCAGCAGCGGGCGGGTCTCCACAGATACGCAGTATTTT
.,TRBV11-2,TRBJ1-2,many,CASSPRRDPPSYTF,TGTGCCAGCAGCCCCCGCCGGGACCCACCTAGCTACACCTTC
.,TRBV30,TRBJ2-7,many,CAWSQDSYEQYF,TGTGCCTGGAGCCAGGACAGCTACGAGCAGTACTTC
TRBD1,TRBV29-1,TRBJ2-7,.,CSVGPGQGFSGISYEQYF,TGCAGCGTTGGCCCGGGACAGGGGTTTAGCGGGATCTCCTACGAGCAGTACTTC
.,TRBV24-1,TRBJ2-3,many,CATSDPRSASDTQYF,TGTGCCACCAGTGATCCCAGGTCGGCCTCAGATACGCAGTATTTT
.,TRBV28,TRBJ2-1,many,CASSPTTSEQFF,TGTGCCAGCAGTCCGACTACGAGTGAGCAGTTCTTC
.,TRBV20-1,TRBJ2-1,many,CSAIDLAYNEQFF,TGCAGTGCTATTGACCTAGCCTACAATGAGCAGTTCTTC
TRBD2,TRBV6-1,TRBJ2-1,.,CASSHRGTSGGPGEQFF,TGTGCCAGCAGTCACCGAGGGACTAGCGGGGGGCCTGGGGAGCAGTTCTTC
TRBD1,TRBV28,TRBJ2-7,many,CASSLGTGRYEQYF,TGTGCCAGCAGTTTGGGGACAGGCCGCTACGAGCAGTACTTC
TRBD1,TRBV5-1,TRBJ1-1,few,CASSFRTGGGEAFF,TGCGCCAGCAGCTTCCGGACAGGGGGCGGTGAAGCTTTCTTT
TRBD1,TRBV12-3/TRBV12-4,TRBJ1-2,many,CASSRQPGQGASYTF,TGTGCCAGCAGTCGACAACCGGGACAGGGGGCTAGCTACACCTTC
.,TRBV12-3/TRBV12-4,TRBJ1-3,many,CASRPLAGFGNTIYF,TGTGCCAGCAGGCCCCTTGCGGGGTTTGGAAACACCATATATTTT
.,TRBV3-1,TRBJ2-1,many,CASSQKGGYSGHNEQFF,TGTGCCAGCAGCCAAAAGGGCGGTTATAGCGGACACAATGAGCAGTTCTTC
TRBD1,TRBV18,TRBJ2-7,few,CASSTGPSDEQYF,TGTGCCAGTTCGACAGGGCCCTCCGACGAGCAGTACTTC